Included here is one TCR beta chain sequence, with context. The antigen is unknown. This CDR3 contains 16 residues. The V gene lost 0 bases and the J gene lost 2 bases, with 11 bases spanning the gap. Looked up from germline, CDR1 is KGHSH and CDR2 is LQKENI. The data stem from a study of cytomegalovirus exposure and HLA in healthy donors. Study results and limitations: Most subjects had HLA-A and HLA-B alleles reportedly predicted accurately by TCR beta sequences. The authors listed 164 TCR beta chains as cytomegalovirus-associated. Later on, an analysis found that several of the most significant clusters appeared to be linked to common viral pathogens, which included parvovirus B19.

The PCR ran on 60 Vbeta and 13 Jbeta primers. The protocol was immunoSEQ multiplex PCR, while the TCRdb copy is restricted to in-frame clones and leaves out a portion. The sample lists 100,000 to 150,000 clones, 80% occurring once. The sequencing input was PBMCs. The chain recombines TRBV18 with TRBJ2-1; D remains ambiguous. The sequence was obtained from a man aged 40-49 years in good health and CMV-seronegative. CDR3 protein: CASSPPSQYPYNEQFF. In DNA, the CDR3 is TGTGCCAGCTCACCACCGAGTCAATACCCCTACAATGAGCAGTTCTTC.